A single T cell receptor (beta chain) is shown here with its context. Its antigen is not identified. These data come from a study of T cell responses to AZD1222 COVID-19 vaccine. In the study overall: Second doses were pooled across both intervals (about 4 or about 12 weeks).

Study-level points and caveats: Two AZD1222 administrations were followed by greater Spike-specific TCR breadth and depth. At study baseline, merely several AZD1222 recipients were seropositive. Repertoires were obtained only post-peak T cell response.

The method was immunoSEQ multiplex PCR; TCRdb's version includes in-frame clones alone and lacks a portion of them. The sample consists of 140,000 or so clones, about 92% of them appearing once. This CDR3 has 15 amino acids. The germline CDR1 and CDR2 sequences are SGHRS and YFSETQ. The junction had 5 bases not matched to a gene; V was cut back by 4 bases and J by 0 bases. This clonotype was sampled from an adult in good health. The sample in question was peripheral blood, obtained on day 0 of AZD1222 vaccination. J is TRBJ1-1 and V is TRBV5-1; 8 bases line up with TRBD1. The CDR3 DNA sequence: TGCGCCAGCAGCACCTCGACAGGGGTGAACACTGAAGCTTTCTTT. It translates to CASSTSTGVNTEAFF.